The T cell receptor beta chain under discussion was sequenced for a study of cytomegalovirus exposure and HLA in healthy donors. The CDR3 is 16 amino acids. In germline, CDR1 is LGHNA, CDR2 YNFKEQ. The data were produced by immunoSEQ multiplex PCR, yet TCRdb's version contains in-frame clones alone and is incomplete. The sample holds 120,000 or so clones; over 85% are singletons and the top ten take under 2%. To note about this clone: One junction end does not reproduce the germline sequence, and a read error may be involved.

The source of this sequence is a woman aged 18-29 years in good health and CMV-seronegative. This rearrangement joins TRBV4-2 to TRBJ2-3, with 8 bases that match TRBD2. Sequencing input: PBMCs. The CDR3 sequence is CASSEELAASTDTQYF. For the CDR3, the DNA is TGTGCCAGCAGCGAAGAACTAGCGGCTAGCACAGATACGCAGTATTTT.